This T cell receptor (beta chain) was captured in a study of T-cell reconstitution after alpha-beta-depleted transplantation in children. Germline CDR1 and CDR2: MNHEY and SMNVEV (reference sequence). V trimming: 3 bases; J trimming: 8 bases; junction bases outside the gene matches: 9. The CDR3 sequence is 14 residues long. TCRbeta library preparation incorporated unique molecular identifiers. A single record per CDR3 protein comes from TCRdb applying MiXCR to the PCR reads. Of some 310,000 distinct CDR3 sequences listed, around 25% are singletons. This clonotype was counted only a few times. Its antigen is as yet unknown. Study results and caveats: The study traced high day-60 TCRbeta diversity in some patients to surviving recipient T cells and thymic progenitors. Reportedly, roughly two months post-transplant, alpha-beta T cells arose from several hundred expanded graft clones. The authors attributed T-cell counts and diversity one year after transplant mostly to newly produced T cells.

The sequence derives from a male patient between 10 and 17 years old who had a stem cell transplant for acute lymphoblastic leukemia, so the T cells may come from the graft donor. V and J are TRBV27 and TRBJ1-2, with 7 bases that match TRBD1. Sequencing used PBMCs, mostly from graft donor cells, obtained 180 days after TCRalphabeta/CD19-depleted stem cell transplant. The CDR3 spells CASSFLQGSGGYTF. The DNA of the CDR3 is TGTGCCAGCAGTTTCCTACAGGGGTCTGGAGGCTACACCTTC.